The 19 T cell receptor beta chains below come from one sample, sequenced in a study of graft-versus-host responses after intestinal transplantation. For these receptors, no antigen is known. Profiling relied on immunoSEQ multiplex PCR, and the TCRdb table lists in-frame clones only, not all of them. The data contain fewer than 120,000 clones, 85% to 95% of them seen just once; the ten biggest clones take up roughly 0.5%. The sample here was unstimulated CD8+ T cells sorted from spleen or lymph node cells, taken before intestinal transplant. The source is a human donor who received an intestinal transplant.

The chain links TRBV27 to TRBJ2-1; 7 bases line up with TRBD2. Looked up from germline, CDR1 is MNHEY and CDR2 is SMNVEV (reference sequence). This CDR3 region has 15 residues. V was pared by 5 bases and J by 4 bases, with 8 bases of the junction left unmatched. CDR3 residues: CASSLGPSGYNEQFF. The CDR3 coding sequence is TGTGCCAGCAGTCTAGGTCCTAGCGGATACAATGAGCAGTTCTTC.

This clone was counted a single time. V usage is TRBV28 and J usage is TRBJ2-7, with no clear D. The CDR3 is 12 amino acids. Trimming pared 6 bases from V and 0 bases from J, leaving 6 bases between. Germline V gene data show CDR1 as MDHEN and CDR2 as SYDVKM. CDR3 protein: CASSDFSYEQYF. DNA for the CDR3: TGTGCCAGCAGCGATTTCTCCTACGAGCAGTACTTC.

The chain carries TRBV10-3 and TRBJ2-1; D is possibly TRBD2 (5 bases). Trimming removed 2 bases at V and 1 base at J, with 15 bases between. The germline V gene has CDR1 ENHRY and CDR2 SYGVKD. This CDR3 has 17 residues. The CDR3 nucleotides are TGTGCCATCAGTGAGCCGGAGCTACCGGGATCCTACAATGAGCAGTTCTTC. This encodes CAISEPELPGSYNEQFF.

The CDR3 DNA sequence: TGTGCCAGCAGCCAAGTTCGGGGGTTGACCTACAATGAGCAGTTCTTC. Translation: CASSQVRGLTYNEQFF. The chain uses TRBV4-2 and TRBJ2-1, with D possibly TRBD2 on 6 matching bases. The CDR3 contains 16 residues. Looked up from germline, CDR1 is LGHNA and CDR2 is YNFKEQ. Trimming left V 1 base short and J 2 bases short, with 12 bases between.

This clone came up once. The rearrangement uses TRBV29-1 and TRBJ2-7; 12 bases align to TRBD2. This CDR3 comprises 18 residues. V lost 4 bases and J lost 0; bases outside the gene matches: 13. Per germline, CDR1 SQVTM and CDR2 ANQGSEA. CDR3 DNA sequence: TGCAGCGTTGGTGGGACTAGCGGGCAGCACTACAGCTCCTACGAGCAGTACTTC. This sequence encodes CSVGGTSGQHYSSYEQYF.

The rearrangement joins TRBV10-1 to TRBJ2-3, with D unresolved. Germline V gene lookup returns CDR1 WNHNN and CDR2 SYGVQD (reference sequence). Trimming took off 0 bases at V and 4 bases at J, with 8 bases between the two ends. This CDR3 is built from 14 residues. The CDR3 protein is CASSESLGPDTQYF. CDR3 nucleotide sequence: TGCGCCAGCAGTGAGTCGCTTGGCCCAGATACGCAGTATTTT.

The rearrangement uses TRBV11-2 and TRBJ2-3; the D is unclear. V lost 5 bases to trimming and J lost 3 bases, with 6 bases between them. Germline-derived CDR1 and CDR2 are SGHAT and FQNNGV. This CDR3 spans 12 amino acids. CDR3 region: CASSLFTDTQYF. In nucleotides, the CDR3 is TGTGCCAGCAGCCTCTTTACAGATACGCAGTATTTT. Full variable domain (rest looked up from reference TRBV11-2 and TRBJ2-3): EAGVAQSPRYKIIEKRQSVAFWCNPISGHATLYWYQQILGQGPKLLIQFQNNGVVDDSQLPKDRFSAERLKGVDSTLKIQPAKLEDSAVYLCASSLFTDTQYFGPGTRLTVL.

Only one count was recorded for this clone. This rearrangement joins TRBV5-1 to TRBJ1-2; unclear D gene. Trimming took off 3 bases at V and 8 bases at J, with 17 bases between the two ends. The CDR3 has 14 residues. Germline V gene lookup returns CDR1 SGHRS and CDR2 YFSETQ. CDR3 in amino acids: CASSSEWERWGYTF. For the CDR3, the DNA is TGCGCCAGCAGCTCTGAGTGGGAGAGGTGGGGCTACACCTTC. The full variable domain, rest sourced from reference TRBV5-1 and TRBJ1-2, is KAGVTQTPRYLIKTRGQQVTLSCSPISGHRSVSWYQQTPGQGLQFLFEYFSETQRNKGNFPGRFSGRQFSNSRSEMNVSTLELGDSALYLCASSSEWERWGYTFGSGTRLTVV.

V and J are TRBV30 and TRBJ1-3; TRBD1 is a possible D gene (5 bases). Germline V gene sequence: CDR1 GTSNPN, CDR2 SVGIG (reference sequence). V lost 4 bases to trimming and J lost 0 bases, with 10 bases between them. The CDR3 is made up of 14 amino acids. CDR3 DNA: TGTGCCTGGAATGTCGGGGCCTCTGGAAACACCATATATTTT. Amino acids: CAWNVGASGNTIYF.

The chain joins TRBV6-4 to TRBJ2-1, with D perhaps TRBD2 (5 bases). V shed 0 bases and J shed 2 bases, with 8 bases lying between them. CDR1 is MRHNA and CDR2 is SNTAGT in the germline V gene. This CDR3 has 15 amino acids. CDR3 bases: TGTGCCAGCAGTGACTCCGGGGTTCCCTACAATGAGCAGTTCTTC. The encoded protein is CASSDSGVPYNEQFF.

The CDR3 region is CASSIRESNIQYF. CDR3 DNA: TGTGCCAGCAGTATCCGGGAATCAAACATTCAGTACTTC. The rearrangement links TRBV6-6 to TRBJ2-4; a possible D gene is TRBD2 (5 bases). From germline, CDR1 is MNHNY and CDR2 SVGAGI (reference sequence). This CDR3 region has 13 residues. Trimming cost V 5 bases and J 6 bases, with 11 bases left between them.

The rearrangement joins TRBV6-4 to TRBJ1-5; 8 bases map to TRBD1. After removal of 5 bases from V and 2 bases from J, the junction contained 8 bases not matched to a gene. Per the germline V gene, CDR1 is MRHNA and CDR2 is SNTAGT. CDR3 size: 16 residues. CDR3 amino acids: CASSNRQGAGNQPQHF. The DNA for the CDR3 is TGTGCCAGCAGTAACAGGCAGGGGGCCGGCAATCAGCCCCAGCATTTT.

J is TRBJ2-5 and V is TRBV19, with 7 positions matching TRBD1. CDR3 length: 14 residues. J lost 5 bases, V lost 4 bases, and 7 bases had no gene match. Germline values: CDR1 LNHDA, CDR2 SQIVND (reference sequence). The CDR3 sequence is CASSKHRGGETQYF. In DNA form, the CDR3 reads TGTGCCAGTAGTAAGCACAGGGGTGGGGAGACCCAGTACTTC.

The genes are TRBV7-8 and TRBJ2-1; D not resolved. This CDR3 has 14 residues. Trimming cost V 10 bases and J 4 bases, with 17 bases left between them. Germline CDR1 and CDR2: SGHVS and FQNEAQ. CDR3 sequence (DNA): TGTGCCACAAACCCTCTGCGGCAATACAATGAGCAGTTCTTC. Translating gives CATNPLRQYNEQFF. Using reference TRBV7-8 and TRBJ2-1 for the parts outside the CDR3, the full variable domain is GAGVSQSPRYKVAKRGQDVALRCDPISGHVSLFWYQQALGQGPEFLTYFQNEAQLDKSGLPSDRFFAERPEGSVSTLKIQRTQQEDSAVYLCATNPLRQYNEQFFGPGTRLTVL.

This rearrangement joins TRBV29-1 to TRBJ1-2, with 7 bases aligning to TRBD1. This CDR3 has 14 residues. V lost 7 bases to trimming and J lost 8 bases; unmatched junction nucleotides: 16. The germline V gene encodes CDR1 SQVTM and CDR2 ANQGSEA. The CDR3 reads CSDSRPGDREGYTF. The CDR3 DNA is TGCAGCGATTCCCGACCGGGGGACAGAGAAGGCTACACCTTC. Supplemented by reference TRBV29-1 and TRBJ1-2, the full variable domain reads SAVISQKPSRDICQRGTSLTIQCQVDSQVTMMFWYRQQPGQSLTLIATANQGSEATYESGFVIDKFPISRPNLTFSTLTVSNMSPEDSSIYLCSDSRPGDREGYTFGSGTRLTVV.

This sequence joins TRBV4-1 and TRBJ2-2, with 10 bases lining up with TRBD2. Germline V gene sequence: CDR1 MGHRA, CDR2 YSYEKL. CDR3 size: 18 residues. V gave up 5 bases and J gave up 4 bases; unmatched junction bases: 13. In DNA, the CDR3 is TGCGCCAGCAGCACCCCTAGCGGGAGTAAGATGATCACCGGGGAGCTGTTTTTT. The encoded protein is CASSTPSGSKMITGELFF.

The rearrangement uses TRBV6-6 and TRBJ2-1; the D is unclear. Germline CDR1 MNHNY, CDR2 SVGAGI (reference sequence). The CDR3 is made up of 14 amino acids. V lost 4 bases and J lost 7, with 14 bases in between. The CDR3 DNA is TGTGCCAGCAGTTGGGTCGGCCAGACTAATGAGCAGTTCTTC. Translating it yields CASSWVGQTNEQFF.

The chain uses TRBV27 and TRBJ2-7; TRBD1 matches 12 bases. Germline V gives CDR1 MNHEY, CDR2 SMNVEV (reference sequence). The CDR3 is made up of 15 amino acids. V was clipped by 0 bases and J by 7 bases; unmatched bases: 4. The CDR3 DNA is TGTGCCAGCAGTTTATCGGGACAGGGGGCAAGGGAGCAGTACTTC. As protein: CASSLSGQGAREQYF.

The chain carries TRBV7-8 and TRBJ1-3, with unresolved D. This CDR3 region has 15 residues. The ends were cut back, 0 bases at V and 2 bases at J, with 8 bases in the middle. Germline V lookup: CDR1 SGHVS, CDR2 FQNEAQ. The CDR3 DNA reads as TGTGCCAGCAGCTTAGCCGTCAGCCCTGGAAACACCATATATTTT. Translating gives CASSLAVSPGNTIYF.